The 22 T cell receptor beta chains below come from one sample, sequenced in a study of cytomegalovirus exposure and HLA in healthy donors. The protocol was immunoSEQ multiplex PCR, while the TCRdb copy is restricted to in-frame clones and leaves out a portion. The top ten hold 1.5% to 2.5% of the sample, which has 200,000 to 250,000 clones, about nine tenths seen once. Sequencing used PBMCs. These receptors all stem from a woman under 30 in good health and CMV-seropositive.

The chain uses TRBV28 and TRBJ2-6; D is unclear. Germline CDR1 is MDHEN and CDR2 is SYDVKM. This CDR3 contains 15 residues. Trimming removed 10 bases from V and 0 bases from J, with 13 bases in between. The DNA of the CDR3 is TGTGCCATCGCACGCTGGAGCTCTGGGGCCAACGTCCTGACTTTC. This gives the protein CAIARWSSGANVLTF.

The rearrangement joins TRBV6-1 to TRBJ2-3, with 8 nucleotides matching TRBD2. Looked up from germline, CDR1 is MNHNS and CDR2 is SASEGT. V dropped 3 bases and J dropped 1; count of bases not matched to a gene: 6. The CDR3 is made up of 16 amino acids. The DNA of the CDR3 is TGTGCCAGCAGTGACCAGCGGGAGTCGGGCACAGATACGCAGTATTTT. This codes for CASSDQRESGTDTQYF.

This rearrangement joins TRBV6-1 to TRBJ1-1; D is possibly TRBD1 (5 bases). Germline CDR1 reads MNHNS; CDR2 reads SASEGT. The CDR3 consists of 15 residues. V lost 5 bases and J lost 0, with 13 bases in between. In DNA, the CDR3 is TGTGCCAGCAGTTTTGACAGATCCATGAACACTGAAGCTTTCTTT. It codes for CASSFDRSMNTEAFF.

The rearrangement uses TRBV6-6 and TRBJ2-1; 13 bases agree with TRBD2. The CDR3 has 16 residues. The ends lost 5 bases at V and 6 bases at J; junction bases unmatched: 7. Germline lookup yields CDR1 MNHNY and CDR2 SVGAGI (reference sequence). In DNA, the CDR3 is TGTGCCAGCAGTCTGATCGGGACTAGCGGGACCAATGAGCAGTTCTTC. Amino acid sequence: CASSLIGTSGTNEQFF.

This clone has just one count. The chain uses TRBV29-1 and TRBJ2-5, with TRBD1 identical over 10 bases. Germline lookup yields CDR1 SQVTM and CDR2 ANQGSEA. Germline trimming cut 8 bases from V and 5 bases from J; bases unmatched to any gene: 8. This CDR3 contains 13 residues. CDR3: CSTRQGAGETQYF. CDR3 in DNA: TGCAGCACAAGACAGGGGGCTGGGGAGACCCAGTACTTC.

V gene TRBV30 combines with J gene TRBJ1-2, with D possibly being TRBD1 (6 bases). Germline CDR1 is GTSNPN and CDR2 is SVGIG (reference sequence). The ends were cut back, 4 bases at V and 7 bases at J, with 16 bases in the middle. This CDR3 region has 13 residues. CDR3 loop: CAWTMGAHSGYTF. The CDR3 region has the DNA TGTGCCTGGACTATGGGGGCGCATAGTGGCTACACCTTC.

CDR3 sequence reads: CASSRRDTPQPSFAGSYEQYF. The CDR3 region has the DNA TGTGCCAGCAGCAGACGGGACACCCCTCAGCCTTCCTTTGCTGGCTCCTACGAGCAGTACTTC. The V gene is TRBV21-1, the J gene TRBJ2-7; the table's D gene call, TRBD1, was not cross checked with the DNA. TRBV21-1 is labeled a pseudogene. The CDR3 loop spans 21 amino acids.

The chain couples TRBV30 to TRBJ2-1; no firm D call. Germline loops: CDR1 GTSNPN, CDR2 SVGIG (reference sequence). The V gene lost 4 bases and the J gene lost 9 bases, with 10 bases spanning the gap. The CDR3 consists of 11 residues. The CDR3 reads CAWNYPGEQFF. CDR3 bases: TGTGCCTGGAACTACCCTGGTGAGCAGTTCTTC.

The chain recombines TRBV7-6 with TRBJ1-1, with 7 bases lining up with TRBD1. This CDR3 comprises 14 residues. From germline, CDR1 is SGHVS and CDR2 FNYEAQ. J was trimmed by 5 bases and V by 2 bases; bases with no gene match: 5. The CDR3 nucleotides are TGTGCCAGCAGCTTAAATGACAGGGATACTGAAGCTTTCTTT. The encoded protein is CASSLNDRDTEAFF.

This clone was seen a single time. The chain has TRBV12-5 and TRBJ2-3, with 8 nucleotides matching TRBD2. J lost 1 base, V lost 3 bases, and 21 bases had no gene match. The CDR3 covers 21 residues. Germline assignment: CDR1 LGHNT and CDR2 FRNRAP. The CDR3 DNA sequence: TGTGCTAGTGGTTTTATTTCGGTCGATAGCGGGAAAGGAAAGGGCACAGATACGCAGTATTTT. It codes for CASGFISVDSGKGKGTDTQYF. Drawing the rest from reference TRBV12-5 and TRBJ2-3, the complete variable domain is DARVTQTPRHKVTEMGQEVTMRCQPILGHNTVFWYRQTMMQGLELLAYFRNRAPLDDSGMPKDRFSAEMPDATLATLKIQPSEPRDSAVYFCASGFISVDSGKGKGTDTQYFGPGTRLTVL.

The gene calls are TRBV5-1 and TRBJ1-2; 9 positions match TRBD1. CDR3 length: 16 amino acids. CDR1 SGHRS and CDR2 YFSETQ come from the germline V gene. Trimming removed 4 bases from V and 4 bases from J; junction bases left unmatched: 11. CDR3 DNA sequence: TGCGCCAGCAGCGGAGGGACAGGGCAAACTAGCTATGGCTACACCTTC. Amino acids: CASSGGTGQTSYGYTF.

The chain recombines TRBV21-1 with TRBJ1-3; no DNA check was done on the table's D call, TRBD1. TRBV21-1 is a known pseudogene. The CDR3 has 15 amino acids. The CDR3 DNA sequence: TGTGCCAGCAGCAAAGGGCAGGGGAGAGCGGACACCATATATTTT. Its protein is CASSKGQGRADTIYF.

The chain links TRBV6-5 to TRBJ2-3; 9 bases map to TRBD1. Germline loops: CDR1 MNHEY, CDR2 SVGAGI. The V segment lost 7 bases and the J segment 2 bases; nucleotides outside the gene matches: 7. The CDR3 has 15 residues. The CDR3 coding sequence is TGTGCCAGCAATACCGGGACAGGGCCCACAGATACGCAGTATTTT. Protein: CASNTGTGPTDTQYF.

This clone was observed a handful of times. This chain uses TRBV6-5 with TRBJ2-7, with 7 bases that match TRBD1. V lost 4 bases and J lost 0; bases outside the gene matches: 6. The CDR3 sequence is 15 residues long. Per germline, CDR1 MNHEY and CDR2 SVGAGI. The CDR3 DNA is TGTGCCAGCAGTTCACAGGGGCGTAACTCCTACGAGCAGTACTTC. Residues: CASSSQGRNSYEQYF.

This CDR3 reads CARSTEDCTYEQYF. The CDR3 bases are TGTGCCAGAAGCACTGAGGACTGCACCTACGAGCAGTACTTC. This sequence joins TRBV5-3 and TRBJ2-7, with a weak D call TRBD2 (5 bases). TRBV5-3 is an ORF; its function is uncertain. Between the trimmed V and J ends, which lost 4 bases and 2 bases, there was a span of 13 bases. The CDR3 spans 14 residues.

For the CDR3, the DNA is TGTGCCAGCAGCTTTCTAGCGGGATCTTACGAGCAGTACTTC. Its translation: CASSFLAGSYEQYF. J is TRBJ2-7 and V is TRBV7-3; the match to TRBD2 covers 9 bases. CDR1 is SGHTA, CDR2 FQGTGA, per germline. J was trimmed by 4 bases and V by 3 bases; bases with no gene match: 4. This CDR3 comprises 14 residues.

The genes are TRBV7-6 and TRBJ2-1; 10 bases are shared with TRBD2. Germline loops: CDR1 SGHVS, CDR2 FNYEAQ. J was trimmed by 0 bases and V by 5 bases; bases with no gene match: 10. This CDR3 contains 18 residues. The CDR3 DNA is TGTGCCAGCAGCCCTCTCCGGACTAGCGGAGTCTCCTACAATGAGCAGTTCTTC. The encoded protein is CASSPLRTSGVSYNEQFF.

This clone was counted between two and nine times. This specimen includes other DNA sequences encoding the same CDR3. J is TRBJ2-3 and V is TRBV5-1; 12 nucleotides line up with TRBD2. The V segment lost 3 bases and the J segment 5 bases; nucleotides outside the gene matches: 1. Looked up from germline, CDR1 is SGHRS and CDR2 is YFSETQ. CDR3 size: 14 residues. The CDR3 nucleotides read TGCGCCAGCAGCTCGGGACTAGCGGGAGATACGCAGTATTTT. This encodes CASSSGLAGDTQYF.

This chain connects TRBV27 to TRBJ2-5; TRBD2 aligns across 8 bases. Trimming removed 1 base from V and 0 bases from J; junction bases left unmatched: 10. This CDR3 spans 18 amino acids. Looked up from germline, CDR1 is MNHEY and CDR2 is SMNVEV (reference sequence). The CDR3 bases are TGTGCCAGCAGTTTATGGCCAGCGGGAGAGGGGTACCAAGAGACCCAGTACTTC. Protein product: CASSLWPAGEGYQETQYF.

The chain couples TRBV27 to TRBJ2-1, with 8 bases that match TRBD2. Germline CDR1 MNHEY, CDR2 SMNVEV (reference sequence). CDR3 length equals 14 residues. J lost 7 bases, V lost 5 bases, and 7 bases had no gene match. The CDR3: CASSPSPGGNEQFF. CDR3 sequence (DNA): TGTGCCAGCAGTCCCTCCCCGGGGGGGAATGAGCAGTTCTTC.

The chain links TRBV27 to TRBJ1-1; no definite D call. The germline gives CDR1 MNHEY, CDR2 SMNVEV (reference sequence). The CDR3 is 13 amino acids. Trimming removed 6 bases at V and 0 bases at J, with 8 bases between. The CDR3 sequence: CASSYGVNTEAFF. CDR3 coding DNA: TGTGCCAGCAGCTACGGAGTGAACACTGAAGCTTTCTTT.

This clone was found once. The rearrangement joins TRBV15 to TRBJ2-7, with D maybe TRBD2 (5 bases). The V end lost 0 bases, the J end lost 0 bases, and 9 bases lay between the germline ends. The CDR3 length is 15 residues. In germline, CDR1 is LNHNV, CDR2 YYDKDF (reference sequence). DNA of the CDR3: TGTGCCACCAGCAGAGAACCCGGGAACTCCTACGAGCAGTACTTC. Protein sequence: CATSREPGNSYEQYF.